This T cell receptor (beta chain) was sequenced during a study of cytomegalovirus exposure and HLA in healthy donors. In germline, CDR1 is SNHLY, CDR2 FYNNEI. Trimming took 5 bases from V and 6 from J, leaving 15 bases between them. The CDR3 is made up of 14 amino acids. The PCR had 60 Vbeta and 13 Jbeta primers. Only in-frame clones appear in the TCRdb table, and some are missing; sequencing was by immunoSEQ multiplex PCR. This table has about 170,000 clones, about 80% appearing once. Study-wide points: What TCR beta sequences reportedly achieved was accurate prediction of HLA-A and HLA-B alleles in most subjects. Confirmation was obtained in vitro that three CMV-associated chains are specific for CMV antigens. Researchers catalogued about 150 TCR beta chains as cytomegalovirus-associated.

Remarks on this clone: Antigen specificity is unknown.

This chain connects TRBV2 to TRBJ2-3; D is perhaps TRBD2 (6 bases). Source material: PBMCs. The origin of this receptor is a man aged 18 to 35 in good health and CMV-seronegative. CDR3 in DNA: TGTGCCAGCAGTCCGGGACTCCTTTTGGATACGCAGTATTTT. It yields the protein CASSPGLLLDTQYF.